These T cell receptor beta chains were read from a single sample in a study of beta chain features in type 1 diabetes. This table comes from immunoSEQ multiplex PCR, and its TCRdb copy is limited to in-frame clones, with some not included. The sample consists of about 160,000 clones, 7.5% to 9.5% of them appearing once. The sample was central memory CD4+ T cells from blood. The receptors stem from a woman in her late teens or twenties with type 1 diabetes. Both conserved end residues are part of each CDR3. The D gene is left open where the match is weak. Clone size is shown for a subset of rows, as once, few, many or a class of expanded clone.

clone_size: few; d_call: NA; v_call: TRBV29-1; j_call: TRBJ1-1; cdr3_nt: TGCAGCGGGGTGGCAGGTACTTTGAACACTGAAGCTTTCTTT; cdr3_aa: CSGVAGTLNTEAFF
clone_size: few; d_call: NA; v_call: TRBV10-2; j_call: TRBJ2-6; cdr3_nt: TGCGCCACTCACCAGGTCTCTGGGGCCAACGTCCTGACTTTC; cdr3_aa: CATHQVSGANVLTF
clone_size: NA; d_call: TRBD1; v_call: TRBV6-5; j_call: TRBJ2-7; cdr3_nt: TGTGCCAGCAGTTGGGACAGGGCAGCTTACGAGCAGTACTTC; cdr3_aa: CASSWDRAAYEQYF
clone_size: NA; d_call: TRBD2; v_call: TRBV7-2; j_call: TRBJ2-5; cdr3_nt: TGTGCCAGCAGCTCTCCCTCTAGCGGGAGTATCTGGGAGACCCAGTACTTC; cdr3_aa: CASSSPSSGSIWETQYF
clone_size: few; d_call: NA; v_call: TRBV18; j_call: TRBJ2-1; cdr3_nt: TGTGCCAGCTCACCAGCGGCCCCTTCCTACAATGAGCAGTTCTTC; cdr3_aa: CASSPAAPSYNEQFF
clone_size: NA; d_call: NA; v_call: TRBV6-4; j_call: TRBJ2-1; cdr3_nt: TGTGCCAGCAGTGACGCACGGGGCAATGAGCAGTTCTTC; cdr3_aa: CASSDARGNEQFF
clone_size: NA; d_call: TRBD1; v_call: TRBV4-2; j_call: TRBJ1-3; cdr3_nt: TGTGCCAGCAGCCGCGACAGGGGCCAATCTGGAAACACCATATATTTT; cdr3_aa: CASSRDRGQSGNTIYF
clone_size: few; d_call: TRBD2; v_call: TRBV5-6; j_call: TRBJ2-7; cdr3_nt: TGTGCCAGCAGCTTGGTGGGGACTAGCGGGGGCGAGCAGTACTTC; cdr3_aa: CASSLVGTSGGEQYF
clone_size: NA; d_call: NA; v_call: TRBV7-2; j_call: TRBJ1-1; cdr3_nt: TGTGCCAGCAGCTTACAGGGGTCCACTGAAGCTTTCTTT; cdr3_aa: CASSLQGSTEAFF
clone_size: few; d_call: TRBD1; v_call: TRBV2; j_call: TRBJ2-2; cdr3_nt: TGTGCCACCAAACAGGGGGACGGCACCGGGGAGCTGTTTTTT; cdr3_aa: CATKQGDGTGELFF
clone_size: NA; d_call: TRBD2; v_call: TRBV29-1; j_call: TRBJ2-3; cdr3_nt: TGCAGCGTGGCCCCGGGCGGGGGGGCCCGGGATACGCAGTATTTT; cdr3_aa: CSVAPGGGARDTQYF
clone_size: NA; d_call: TRBD2; v_call: TRBV7-2; j_call: TRBJ2-7; cdr3_nt: TGTGCCAGCCTCCCCCAGGGAGGGCCCTACGAGCAGTACTTC; cdr3_aa: CASLPQGGPYEQYF
clone_size: NA; d_call: TRBD2; v_call: TRBV5-6; j_call: TRBJ2-5; cdr3_nt: TGTGCCAGCAGTGCGGCGGGGGAAGAGACCCAGTACTTC; cdr3_aa: CASSAAGEETQYF
clone_size: NA; d_call: TRBD1; v_call: TRBV15; j_call: TRBJ2-6; cdr3_nt: TGTGCCACCAGAGGACAGGGGGGTAGCTCTGGGGCCAACGTCCTGACTTTC; cdr3_aa: CATRGQGGSSGANVLTF
clone_size: NA; d_call: NA; v_call: TRBV9; j_call: TRBJ2-1; cdr3_nt: TGTGCCAGCAGCGTAGGCGGCGACTACAATGAGCAGTTCTTC; cdr3_aa: CASSVGGDYNEQFF
clone_size: few; d_call: NA; v_call: TRBV5-1; j_call: TRBJ2-3; cdr3_nt: TGCGCCAGCACCACAGACAGTACTAGCACAGATACGCAGTATTTT; cdr3_aa: CASTTDSTSTDTQYF
clone_size: few; d_call: NA; v_call: TRBV7-2; j_call: TRBJ2-1; cdr3_nt: TGTGCCAGCAGCGGTACCTGGGCTAGCAGCAATGAGCAGTTCTTC; cdr3_aa: CASSGTWASSNEQFF
clone_size: NA; d_call: TRBD2; v_call: TRBV28; j_call: TRBJ2-7; cdr3_nt: TGTGCCAGCTCGCGGGAGGCCTACGAGCAGTACTTC; cdr3_aa: CASSREAYEQYF
clone_size: NA; d_call: NA; v_call: TRBV19; j_call: TRBJ1-1; cdr3_nt: TGTGCCAGTATGGCTCGGGGCAGGGAGGACACTGAAGCTTTCTTT; cdr3_aa: CASMARGREDTEAFF
clone_size: NA; d_call: NA; v_call: TRBV29-1; j_call: TRBJ1-2; cdr3_nt: TGCAGCGTTATCCTTAACTATGGCTACACCTTC; cdr3_aa: CSVILNYGYTF
clone_size: many; d_call: NA; v_call: TRBV29-1; j_call: TRBJ2-1; cdr3_nt: TGCAGCGTTGCTGCGAACAATGAGCAGTTCTTC; cdr3_aa: CSVAANNEQFF
clone_size: few; d_call: TRBD1; v_call: TRBV28; j_call: TRBJ1-1; cdr3_nt: TGTGCCAGCCGAGACCAGGGGGCGGACACTGAAGCTTTCTTT; cdr3_aa: CASRDQGADTEAFF
clone_size: many; d_call: NA; v_call: TRBV7-6; j_call: TRBJ2-1; cdr3_nt: TGTGCCAGCAGCACTCAGGGTCATGAGCAGTTCTTC; cdr3_aa: CASSTQGHEQFF
clone_size: NA; d_call: NA; v_call: TRBV6-5; j_call: TRBJ1-2; cdr3_nt: TGTGCCACCCGGCCAGCTGACATTAAAGGCTACACCTTC; cdr3_aa: CATRPADIKGYTF
clone_size: few; d_call: NA; v_call: TRBV2; j_call: TRBJ2-1; cdr3_nt: TGTGCCAGCAGTGAGCGGGAGAGGGGGTCGGTGTTCTTC; cdr3_aa: CASSERERGSVFF
clone_size: many; d_call: NA; v_call: TRBV30; j_call: TRBJ1-4; cdr3_nt: TGTGCCTGGAGCCACCTGGGGGCGGCTAATGAAAAACTGTTTTTT; cdr3_aa: CAWSHLGAANEKLFF
clone_size: once; d_call: NA; v_call: TRBV7-2; j_call: TRBJ1-5; cdr3_nt: TGTGCCAGCAGCCCAGGCTTTCGCGGCAATCAGCCCCAGCATTTT; cdr3_aa: CASSPGFRGNQPQHF
clone_size: few; d_call: NA; v_call: TRBV11-3; j_call: TRBJ2-1; cdr3_nt: TGTGCCAGCAGCTTAGAGGCTGTGCGGGCGGGACGTGAGCAGTTCTTC; cdr3_aa: CASSLEAVRAGREQFF
clone_size: few; d_call: NA; v_call: TRBV2; j_call: TRBJ2-7; cdr3_nt: TGTGCCAGCAGCCAAGACAGGTTCGAGCAGTACTTC; cdr3_aa: CASSQDRFEQYF